Sequencing of this TCR beta chain was carried out in a study of blood T cell repertoires in COVID-19. Study details: The United States, Italy and Spain provided the acute and convalescent COVID-19 samples. The analysed material was cDNA or gDNA that came from T cells, B-cell-depleted T cells, or PBMCs.

Trimming removed 2 bases at V and 5 bases at J, with 15 bases between. Germline V gene data show CDR1 as MNHEY and CDR2 as SVGAGI. The CDR3 extends over 15 amino acids. In the study's own analysis: It was from reference gene primer amplification that nucleated cell counts were estimated. Profiled with immunoSEQ multiplex PCR; TCRdb holds only in-frame clones, not every one. D and trimming were read from the DNA, whereas the V and J calls and clone size are those reported in that table. The sample has a few hundred thousand clones, roughly 85% seen once. Material for sequencing was peripheral blood. The chain has TRBV6-5 and TRBJ1-1; TRBD1 is a possible D gene (5 bases). The sequence derives from a young woman with acute or convalescent COVID-19. CDR3 residues: CASSYGSSGVTEAFF. The CDR3 DNA sequence: TGTGCCAGCAGTTACGGGTCTTCGGGGGTGACTGAAGCTTTCTTT.